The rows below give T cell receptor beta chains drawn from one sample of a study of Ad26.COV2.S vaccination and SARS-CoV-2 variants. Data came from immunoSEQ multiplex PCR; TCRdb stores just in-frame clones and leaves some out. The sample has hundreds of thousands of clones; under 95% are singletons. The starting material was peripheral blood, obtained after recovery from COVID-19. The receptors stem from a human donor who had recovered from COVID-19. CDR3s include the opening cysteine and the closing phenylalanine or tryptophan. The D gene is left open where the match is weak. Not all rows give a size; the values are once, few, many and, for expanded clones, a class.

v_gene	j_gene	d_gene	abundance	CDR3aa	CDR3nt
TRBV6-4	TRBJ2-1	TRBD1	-	CASSQEGALVKNEQFF	TGTGCCAGCAGTCAAGAGGGGGCCCTAGTGAAAAATGAGCAGTTCTTC
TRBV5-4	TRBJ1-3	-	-	CASSFGGPSGNTIYF	TGTGCCAGCAGCTTTGGGGGCCCGTCCGGAAACACCATATATTTT
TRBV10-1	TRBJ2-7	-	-	CASSEREWTLGQYF	TGCGCCAGCAGTGAGCGAGAATGGACGCTCGGGCAGTACTTC
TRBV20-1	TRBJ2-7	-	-	CSARVGGEQYF	TGCAGTGCTAGAGTAGGGGGCGAGCAGTACTTC
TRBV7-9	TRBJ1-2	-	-	CASSDRTVYGYTF	TGTGCCAGCAGCGACCGGACGGTCTATGGCTACACCTTC
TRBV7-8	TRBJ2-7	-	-	CASSLVTQGTPYEQYF	TGTGCCAGCAGCTTAGTAACCCAGGGGACCCCCTACGAGCAGTACTTC
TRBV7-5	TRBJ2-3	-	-	CARSRGRGDTQYF	TGTGCCAGAAGCCGGGGGCGGGGGGATACGCAGTATTTT
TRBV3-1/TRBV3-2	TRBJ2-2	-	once	CASSYRDIFVAGELFF	TGTGCCAGCAGCTACCGGGACATCTTCGTGGCCGGGGAGCTGTTTTTT
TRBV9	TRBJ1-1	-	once	CASSASGRTEAFF	TGTGCCAGCAGCGCCTCAGGGCGGACTGAAGCTTTCTTT
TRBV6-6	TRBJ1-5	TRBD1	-	CASSPTGGGRPQHF	TGTGCCAGCAGCCCTACAGGGGGCGGGCGGCCCCAGCATTTT
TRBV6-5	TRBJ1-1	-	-	CASSYSINTEAFF	TGTGCCAGCAGTTACTCAATTAACACTGAAGCTTTCTTT
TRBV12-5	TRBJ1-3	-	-	CASGLPGNTIYF	TGTGCTAGTGGTCTGCCTGGAAACACCATATATTTT
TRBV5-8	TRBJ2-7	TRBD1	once	CASSVQDRLEQYF	TGTGCCAGCAGCGTGCAGGACAGGCTCGAGCAGTACTTC
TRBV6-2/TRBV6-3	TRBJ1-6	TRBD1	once	CASSWAGGGSPLHF	TGTGCCAGCAGTTGGGCAGGGGGAGGTTCACCCCTCCACTTT
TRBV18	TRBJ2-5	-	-	CASSPTGEETQYF	TGTGCCAGCTCACCAACAGGAGAAGAGACCCAGTACTTC
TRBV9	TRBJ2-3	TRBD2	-	CASSASGGGSDTQYF	TGTGCCAGCAGCGCTAGCGGGGGGGGGTCAGATACGCAGTATTTT
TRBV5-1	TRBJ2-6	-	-	CASSRAGFSGANVLTF	TGCGCCAGCAGCCGTGCGGGGTTCTCTGGGGCCAACGTCCTGACTTTC
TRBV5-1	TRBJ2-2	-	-	CASSFNTGELFF	TGCGCCAGCAGCTTTAACACCGGGGAGCTGTTTTTT
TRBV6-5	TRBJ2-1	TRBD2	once	CASSSLAGGLYNEQFF	TGTGCCAGCAGTTCGCTAGCGGGGGGGCTTTACAATGAGCAGTTCTTC
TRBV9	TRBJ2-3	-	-	CASSVGTGSTDTQYF	TGTGCCAGCAGCGTAGGGACGGGGAGCACAGATACGCAGTATTTT
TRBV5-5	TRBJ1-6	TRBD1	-	CASSLTGDSPLHF	TGTGCCAGCAGCCTGACAGGGGATTCACCCCTCCACTTT
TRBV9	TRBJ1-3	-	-	CASSVVADGNTIYF	TGTGCCAGCAGCGTAGTGGCAGATGGAAACACCATATATTTT
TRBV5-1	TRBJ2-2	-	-	CASSFFTAAGELFF	TGCGCCAGCAGCTTCTTCACAGCCGCCGGGGAGCTGTTTTTT
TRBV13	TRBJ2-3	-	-	CASSKGSKTDTQYF	TGTGCCAGCAGCAAGGGATCCAAGACAGATACGCAGTATTTT
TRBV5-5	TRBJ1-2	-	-	CASSLTRTDTNYGYTF	TGTGCCAGCAGCTTGACCCGGACAGACACAAACTATGGCTACACCTTC